This TCR beta chain came from a study of shared clonotypes between healthy human individuals. Overall study context: The donor group consisted of two women and a few men, aged 18 to 49.

Some clones are missing from TCRdb's copy, which holds only in-frame ones; the method was immunoSEQ multiplex PCR. The sample consists of about 1.1 million clones, around 82% of them appearing once. Trimming shortened V by 5 bases and J by 5 bases, and 6 bases separated the two germline ends. The CDR3 is 11 residues long. Germline V gene sequence: CDR1 SGHAT, CDR2 FQNNGV. Only Caucasian adults living in Nashville, Tennessee served as donors. The investigators split CD4+ cells into a CD45RA+ naive subset and a CD45RA-negative memory subset. Study outcomes and limitations: Donor clonotype sharing was expected to depend on sequencing depth.

As concerns this clone: What it recognizes is unknown.

The sample taken for sequencing was memory CD4+ T cells from PBMCs. Subset defined: CD45RA-negative fraction. This receptor was identified in a man aged 18 to 29 in good health. Some clones in this sample may be carry-over from other donors' samples. The chain employs TRBV11-2 and TRBJ2-5, with D perhaps TRBD1 (6 bases). The DNA of the CDR3 is TGTGCCAGCAGCACAGGGGAGACCCAGTACTTC. Translation gives CASSTGETQYF.